The 18 T cell receptor beta chains presented below share a single source sample, sequenced in a study of T cell changes during pregnancy in multiple sclerosis. Only in-frame clones appear in the TCRdb table, and some are missing; sequencing was by immunoSEQ multiplex PCR. Among around 33,000 clones listed, about 92% were seen once. The specimen was CD4+ T cells from peripheral blood mononuclear cells, collected after pregnancy. The receptors come from a female donor with multiple sclerosis, enrolled in a pregnancy study.

The rearrangement links TRBV4-3 to TRBJ2-7, with 10 bases fitting TRBD1. V lost 1 base to trimming and J lost 5 bases; unmatched junction nucleotides: 5. CDR1 and CDR2 (germline): LGHNA, YSLEER. The length of the CDR3 is 15 residues. CDR3 loop: CASSQAADRGDEQYF. DNA for the CDR3: TGCGCCAGCAGCCAAGCGGCGGACAGGGGGGACGAGCAGTACTTC.

The J gene is TRBJ2-6, the V gene TRBV5-4, with D perhaps matching TRBD1 (6 bases). V dropped 3 bases and J dropped 0 bases, with 10 bases sitting between them. The CDR3 spans 16 residues. Germline V gene data show CDR1 as SGHNT and CDR2 as YYREEE (reference sequence). CDR3 residues: CASSWDTGSGANVLTF. The CDR3 nucleotides are TGTGCCAGCAGCTGGGACACAGGCTCTGGGGCCAACGTCCTGACTTTC. Full variable domain (remainder filled in from reference TRBV5-4 and TRBJ2-6): ETGVTQSPTHLIKTRGQQVTLRCSSQSGHNTVSWYQQALGQGPQFIFQYYREEENGRGNFPPRFSGLQFPNYSSELNVNALELDDSALYLCASSWDTGSGANVLTFGAGSRLTVL.

This chain links TRBV5-4 with TRBJ1-1; D is perhaps TRBD1 (6 bases). This CDR3 contains 15 residues. Germline V lookup: CDR1 SGHNT, CDR2 YYREEE (reference sequence). The V end lost 1 base, the J end lost 1 base, and 11 bases lay between the germline ends. DNA for the CDR3: TGTGCCAGCAGCTTGCAACAGGGAGAGAACACTGAAGCTTTCTTT. It codes for CASSLQQGENTEAFF.

This clone was found once. The rearrangement links TRBV6-4 to TRBJ1-6, with D tentatively TRBD1 (5 bases). Per the germline V gene, CDR1 is MRHNA and CDR2 is SNTAGT. CDR3 size: 15 residues. With 6 bases removed from V and 8 bases from J, the gap between germline ends came to 17 bases. CDR3 in amino acids: CASRLNGARDSPLHF. For the CDR3, the DNA is TGTGCCAGCAGACTGAATGGGGCAAGGGATTCACCCCTCCACTTT.

The CDR3 sequence is CASSPSGTGVDGYTF. The CDR3 DNA reads TGTGCCAGCTCACCTTCCGGGACAGGGGTTGATGGCTACACCTTC. The chain carries TRBV18 and TRBJ1-2, with 10 bases aligning to TRBD1. This CDR3 comprises 15 residues. With 3 bases clipped from V and 6 bases from J, the junction kept 7 bases outside the gene matches. Germline V gene lookup returns CDR1 KGHSH and CDR2 LQKENI.

V gene TRBV5-5 combines with J gene TRBJ2-5; D perhaps matches TRBD2 (5 bases). Germline CDR1 is SGHKS and CDR2 is YYEKEE (reference sequence). The CDR3 is 13 amino acids. Trimming removed 5 bases at V and 2 bases at J, with 10 bases between. CDR3 protein: CASRWTSQETQYF. Here the CDR3 DNA reads TGTGCCAGCAGATGGACTTCTCAAGAGACCCAGTACTTC.

The rearrangement joins TRBV11-2 to TRBJ2-1, with TRBD2 identical over 12 bases. The CDR3 covers 15 residues. In germline, CDR1 is SGHAT, CDR2 FQNNGV. V dropped 5 bases and J dropped 8; count of bases not matched to a gene: 7. CDR3 DNA: TGTGCCAGCAGCCGCGGGACTAGCGGGTTCGATGAGCAGTTCTTC. Its protein is CASSRGTSGFDEQFF.

CDR3 DNA sequence: TGTGCCAGCCACGGACAGGGAAGGAGTGGCTACACCTTC. As protein: CASHGQGRSGYTF. This chain joins TRBV27 and TRBJ1-2; 8 nucleotides align to TRBD1. Trimming removed 8 bases from V and 7 bases from J; junction bases left unmatched: 9. Germline-derived CDR1 and CDR2 are MNHEY and SMNVEV (reference sequence). The CDR3 totals 13 residues.

This clone was observed once. This chain links TRBV7-8 with TRBJ2-4; the match to TRBD2 covers 7 bases. Germline CDR1 SGHVS, CDR2 FQNEAQ. The length of the CDR3 is 14 residues. Trimming at V came to 5 bases and at J to 2 bases, leaving 3 bases not matched to a gene. The CDR3 loop reads CASSARETKNIQYF. The CDR3 DNA sequence: TGTGCCAGCAGCGCGCGGGAGACCAAAAACATTCAGTACTTC.

The chain carries TRBV9 and TRBJ1-2; 8 nucleotides align to TRBD1. Trimming at V came to 0 bases and at J to 2 bases, leaving 3 bases not matched to a gene. CDR1 SGDLS and CDR2 YYNGEE come from the germline V gene. The CDR3 loop spans 15 amino acids. The chain's CDR3 is CASSVGSGGNYGYTF. The CDR3 DNA follows: TGTGCCAGCAGCGTAGGATCAGGGGGCAACTATGGCTACACCTTC.

The chain has TRBV6-6 and TRBJ1-1, with TRBD1 matching over 7 bases. With 5 bases clipped from V and 7 bases from J, the junction kept 7 bases outside the gene matches. Germline CDR1 is MNHNY and CDR2 is SVGAGI (reference sequence). There are 13 residues in the CDR3. In DNA, the CDR3 is TGTGCCAGCAGTACCACAGGGGAAGGTGAAGCTTTCTTT. Amino acid sequence: CASSTTGEGEAFF.

V and J are TRBV29-1 and TRBJ1-1; 8 positions agree with TRBD1. This CDR3 contains 14 residues. Germline values: CDR1 SQVTM, CDR2 ANQGSEA. V gave up 3 bases and J gave up 11 bases; unmatched junction bases: 14. CDR3 sequence: CSVDYVTGQGKAFF. CDR3 nucleotide sequence: TGCAGCGTTGATTATGTTACAGGACAGGGAAAGGCTTTCTTT.

V is TRBV9 and J is TRBJ2-4; D unresolved. There are 15 residues in the CDR3. CDR1 and CDR2 from the germline V gene are SGDLS and YYNGEE. Trimming took off 0 bases at V and 0 bases at J, with 7 bases between the two ends. CDR3 region: CASSVDGLAKNIQYF. The CDR3 DNA reads as TGTGCCAGCAGCGTAGACGGGTTAGCCAAAAACATTCAGTACTTC.

The V and J genes are TRBV19 and TRBJ2-5, with 9 bases aligning to TRBD2. Germline assignment: CDR1 LNHDA and CDR2 SQIVND (reference sequence). The CDR3 totals 15 residues. The V and J ends lost 5 bases and 0 bases, in that order; junction bases with no gene match: 4. The CDR3 sequence is CASSALAGYQETQYF. CDR3 bases: TGTGCCAGTAGTGCCCTAGCGGGGTACCAAGAGACCCAGTACTTC.

This clone was seen a single time. The chain is built from TRBV6-4 and TRBJ2-1, with 7 bases matching TRBD1. The germline V gene encodes CDR1 MRHNA and CDR2 SNTAGT. The CDR3 is 15 residues long. V was pared by 0 bases and J by 2 bases, with 1 base of the junction left unmatched. CDR3 in amino acids: CASSDSRGPYNEQFF. The CDR3 DNA is TGTGCCAGCAGTGACTCGAGGGGGCCCTACAATGAGCAGTTCTTC.

The chain has TRBV2 and TRBJ1-1; D might be TRBD1 (5 bases). This CDR3 has 16 residues. Germline CDR1 is SNHLY and CDR2 is FYNNEI. Trimming removed 6 bases from V and 0 bases from J, with 17 bases in between. CDR3 in amino acids: CASSFSQVDMNTEAFF. The CDR3 region has the DNA TGTGCCAGCAGCTTTTCACAGGTAGACATGAACACTGAAGCTTTCTTT.

This sequence joins TRBV27 and TRBJ2-4, with D perhaps TRBD2 (6 bases). CDR1 and CDR2 (germline): MNHEY, SMNVEV (reference sequence). V gave up 3 bases and J gave up 2 bases, with 11 bases separating them. The CDR3 covers 15 residues. This CDR3 is CASSLGGLTKNIQYF. The CDR3 coding sequence is TGTGCCAGCAGTTTGGGAGGTTTAACCAAAAACATTCAGTACTTC.

The chain joins TRBV2 to TRBJ1-5; D is undetermined. CDR1 and CDR2 (germline): SNHLY, FYNNEI. The V and J ends lost 7 bases and 5 bases respectively, with 12 bases between them. This CDR3 has 13 amino acids. The CDR3 DNA is TGTGCCAGCACCGCGGGGAGCTATCAGCCCCAGCATTTT. It specifies CASTAGSYQPQHF. Looking up the rest from reference TRBV2 and TRBJ1-5 gives the full variable domain: EPEVTQTPSHQVTQMGQEVILRCVPISNHLYFYWYRQILGQKVEFLVSFYNNEISEKSEIFDDQFSVERPDGSNFTLKIRSTKLEDSAMYFCASTAGSYQPQHFGDGTRLSIL.